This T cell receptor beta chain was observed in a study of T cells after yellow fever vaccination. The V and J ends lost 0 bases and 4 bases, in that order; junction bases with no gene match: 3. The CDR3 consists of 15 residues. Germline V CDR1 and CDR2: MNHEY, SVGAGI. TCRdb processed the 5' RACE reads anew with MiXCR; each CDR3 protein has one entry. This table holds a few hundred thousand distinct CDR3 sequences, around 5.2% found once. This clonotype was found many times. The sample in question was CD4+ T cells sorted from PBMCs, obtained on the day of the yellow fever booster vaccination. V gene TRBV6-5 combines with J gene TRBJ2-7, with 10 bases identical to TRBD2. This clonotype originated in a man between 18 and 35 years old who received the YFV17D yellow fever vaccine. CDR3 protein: CASSYSASGGYEQYV. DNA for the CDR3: TGTGCCAGCAGTTACTCGGCTAGCGGGGGTTACGAGCAGTACGTC.